These 15 T cell receptor beta chains originate from one sample sequenced in a study of shared clonotypes between healthy human individuals. Method: immunoSEQ multiplex PCR; TCRdb's copy keeps in-frame clones and lacks some. The profile shows roughly 380,000 clones, 90% to 98% of them singletons. The sequenced material came from memory CD8+ T cells sorted from blood. The subset denotes: CD45RO+ cells pooled with CCR7-negative TemRA cells. These receptors all stem from a man aged 25 to 40 in good health.

Of note for this clone: Distinct nucleotide sequences in the sample also encode this CDR3. This sequence joins TRBV27 and TRBJ1-5; D not resolved. Germline V gene data show CDR1 as MNHEY and CDR2 as SMNVEV (reference sequence). Trimming removed 2 bases at V and 6 bases at J, with 5 bases between. The CDR3 spans 12 residues. CDR3 coding DNA: TGTGCCAGCAGTTTACAAGGTCAGCCCCAGCATTTT. As protein: CASSLQGQPQHF.

The V and J genes are TRBV6-1 and TRBJ1-5; 8 positions match TRBD1. The J segment lost 8 bases and the V segment lost 4 bases, leaving 4 bases of the junction unmatched. In germline, CDR1 is MNHNS, CDR2 SASEGT. CDR3 length equals 13 residues. The CDR3 DNA sequence: TGTGCCAGCAGTGTCAGGGGGCTGGAGCCCCAGCATTTT. Protein: CASSVRGLEPQHF.

The gene calls are TRBV28 and TRBJ2-7; perhaps TRBD2 as D (6 bases). CDR1 MDHEN and CDR2 SYDVKM come from the germline V gene. CDR3 length: 14 amino acids. The germline V and J ends were trimmed by 8 bases and 3 bases, with 17 bases remaining between them. CDR3 coding DNA: TGTGCCAGCGCCTCGGCGGGGAATGACTACGAGCAGTACTTC. Protein: CASASAGNDYEQYF.

The chain has TRBV4-2 and TRBJ2-7, with D unclear. Trimming stripped 4 bases from V and 3 bases from J, with 10 bases between. This CDR3 comprises 13 residues. CDR1 LGHNA and CDR2 YNFKEQ come from the germline V gene. CDR3 sequence reads: CASSRSPYYEQYF. CDR3 in DNA: TGTGCCAGCAGCCGGTCCCCGTACTACGAGCAGTACTTC.

The chain uses TRBV19 and TRBJ2-2; no clear D. The CDR3 runs 14 residues. Germline values: CDR1 LNHDA, CDR2 SQIVND (reference sequence). V lost 8 bases to trimming and J lost 2 bases, with 12 bases between them. CDR3 in amino acids: CASAFSINTGELFF. CDR3 DNA sequence: TGTGCCAGTGCCTTTAGCATAAACACCGGGGAGCTGTTTTTT.

This chain links TRBV30 with TRBJ2-7; 10 positions match TRBD2. V shed 0 bases, J shed 2 bases, and the junction held 10 bases outside the gene matches. The germline gives CDR1 GTSNPN, CDR2 SVGIG (reference sequence). The length of the CDR3 is 17 residues. CDR3 protein: CAWSVPAGGPKPYEQYF. CDR3 nucleotide sequence: TGTGCCTGGAGTGTACCAGCGGGAGGGCCTAAGCCCTACGAGCAGTACTTC.

The chain is built from TRBV11-3 and TRBJ2-3; D could derive from TRBD1 or TRBD2 (5 bases each). The CDR3 sequence is 14 residues long. V gave up 5 bases and J gave up 1 base, with 10 bases separating them. Germline-derived CDR1 and CDR2 are SGHNT and YENEEA. The CDR3 region has the DNA TGTGCCAGCAGCGCGAGGGGCCGCACAGATACGCAGTATTTT. Encoded protein: CASSARGRTDTQYF.

The chain recombines TRBV7-6 with TRBJ2-2; the D is unclear. CDR1 and CDR2 from the germline V gene are SGHVS and FNYEAQ. CDR3 length equals 12 residues. Trimming shortened V by 10 bases and J by 7 bases, and 13 bases separated the two germline ends. In DNA form, the CDR3 reads TGTGCCACTCTTAAGGGTGGCGGGGAGCTGTTTTTT. Translated, it gives CATLKGGGELFF.

The genes are TRBV5-1 and TRBJ2-7, with TRBD2 identical over 7 bases. Per the germline V gene, CDR1 is SGHRS and CDR2 is YFSETQ. The CDR3 loop spans 15 amino acids. Losses at the gene ends were 0 bases for V and 3 bases for J; bases not matched to a gene: 6. The CDR3 coding sequence is TGCGCCAGCAGCTTGGAGATCGGGGGGATCTACGAGCAGTACTTC. Amino acid sequence: CASSLEIGGIYEQYF.

J is TRBJ1-1 and V is TRBV7-9, with a tentative D call TRBD1 (5 bases). The CDR3 has 14 amino acids. CDR1 is SEHNR, CDR2 FQNEAQ, per germline (reference sequence). With 1 base removed from V and 4 bases from J, the gap between germline ends came to 10 bases. This chain's CDR3 is CASSLVQGITEAFF. The CDR3 DNA follows: TGTGCCAGCAGCTTAGTGCAGGGTATCACTGAAGCTTTCTTT.

This chain links TRBV7-9 with TRBJ1-1; 7 bases align to TRBD1. V lost 5 bases to trimming and J lost 1 base; unmatched junction nucleotides: 10. This CDR3 has 16 residues. In germline, CDR1 is SEHNR, CDR2 FQNEAQ (reference sequence). The CDR3 reads CASSPRQGGGNTEAFF. Written as DNA, the CDR3 is TGTGCCAGCAGCCCTAGACAGGGCGGCGGGAACACTGAAGCTTTCTTT.

The V and J genes are TRBV10-3 and TRBJ2-6; 7 bases map to TRBD1. J lost 0 bases, V lost 5 bases, and 1 base had no gene match. The CDR3 contains 15 residues. Germline assignment: CDR1 ENHRY and CDR2 SYGVKD. The CDR3 protein is CAISRDSSGANVLTF. The CDR3 coding sequence is TGTGCCATCAGTCGGGACAGCTCTGGGGCCAACGTCCTGACTTTC.

The chain combines TRBV10-1 with TRBJ2-1; 7 positions match TRBD1. The germline gives CDR1 WNHNN, CDR2 SYGVQD (reference sequence). The V and J ends lost 8 bases and 1 base, in that order; junction bases with no gene match: 5. The CDR3 runs 14 residues. CDR3 protein: CASRGTVSYNEQFF. In nucleotides, the CDR3 is TGCGCCAGCCGAGGGACAGTATCCTACAATGAGCAGTTCTTC.

V gene TRBV18 combines with J gene TRBJ2-3; 7 bases align to TRBD2. The ends lost 3 bases at V and 2 bases at J; junction bases unmatched: 14. In germline, CDR1 is KGHSH, CDR2 LQKENI. The CDR3 length is 18 residues. The CDR3 nucleotides are TGTGCCAGCTCACCCCTACCCTCGAGACTAGCCTCCACAGATACGCAGTATTTT. Amino acid sequence: CASSPLPSRLASTDTQYF.

CDR3 sequence reads: CATSRDTGGPYEQYF. As DNA, the CDR3 is TGTGCCACCAGCAGAGATACGGGGGGCCCCTACGAGCAGTACTTC. The V gene is TRBV15, the J gene TRBJ2-7, with D possibly matching TRBD2 (7 bases). The CDR3 has 15 residues. Germline V gene data show CDR1 as LNHNV and CDR2 as YYDKDF (reference sequence). Trimming left V 0 bases short and J 2 bases short, with 11 bases between. The whole variable domain, remainder taken from reference TRBV15 and TRBJ2-7, is DAMVIQNPRYQVTQFGKPVTLSCSQTLNHNVMYWYQQKSSQAPKLLFHYYDKDFNNEADTPDNFQSRRPNTSFCFLDIRSPGLGDTAMYLCATSRDTGGPYEQYFGPGTRLTVT.